A single sample gave rise to the 3 T cell receptor beta chains below, sequenced in a study of T-cell reconstitution after alpha-beta-depleted transplantation in children. Unique molecular identifiers were incorporated during preparation of the TCRbeta library. TCRdb re-derived calls from the PCR reads in MiXCR, one entry per CDR3 protein. This sample has 480,000 or so distinct CDR3 sequences; roughly a tenth occur once, and the top ten carry just over 2%. Sequences were derived from PBMCs, sampled before TCRalphabeta/CD19-depleted stem cell transplant. The receptors originated from a child aged 2-15 years with inherited bone marrow failure, due to receive a stem cell transplant.

Ten or more counts support this clonotype. This chain links TRBV29-1 with TRBJ2-1; D unresolved. V was shortened by 6 bases and J by 1 base, with 1 base between the two germline ends. CDR1 is SQVTM and CDR2 is ANQGSEA in the germline V gene. This CDR3 is built from 10 residues. CDR3 DNA: TGCAGCGTGTCCTACAATGAGCAGTTCTTC. This encodes CSVSYNEQFF.

DNA of the CDR3: TGTGCCAGCAGTTTAGCGGTCGGGACGGTGCAGTATTTT. This gives the protein CASSLAVGTVQYF. The J gene is TRBJ2-3, the V gene TRBV12-3 or TRBV12-4; D tentatively reads TRBD1 or TRBD2 (5 bases each). CDR3 length: 13 residues. Trimming took 0 bases from V and 11 from J, leaving 12 bases between them.

This clonotype was detected many times. The chain joins TRBV7-2 to TRBJ2-6; perhaps TRBD2 as D (6 bases). The germline CDR1 and CDR2 sequences are SGHTA and FQGNSA. V was shortened by 2 bases and J by 4 bases, with 15 bases between the two germline ends. CDR3 length: 17 residues. CDR3 bases: TGTGCCAGCAGCTTAATGTCATGGGGGGACGGGGCCAACGTCCTGACTTTC. Encoded protein: CASSLMSWGDGANVLTF.